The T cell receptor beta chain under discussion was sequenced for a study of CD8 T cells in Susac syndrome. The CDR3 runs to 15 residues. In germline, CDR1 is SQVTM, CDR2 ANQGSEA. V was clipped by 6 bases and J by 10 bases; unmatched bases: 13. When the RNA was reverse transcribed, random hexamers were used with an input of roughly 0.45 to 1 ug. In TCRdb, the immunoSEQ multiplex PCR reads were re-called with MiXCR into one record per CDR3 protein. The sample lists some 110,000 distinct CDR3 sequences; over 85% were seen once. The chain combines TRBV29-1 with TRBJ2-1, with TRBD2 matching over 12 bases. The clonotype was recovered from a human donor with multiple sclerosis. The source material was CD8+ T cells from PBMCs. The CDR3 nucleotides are TGCAGCGTCCCTCCGGGACTAGCGGGTGCCCCCGAGCAGTTCTTC. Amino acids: CSVPPGLAGAPEQFF.